The 23 T cell receptor beta chains below all came from one sample that was sequenced in a study of monozygotic twins with inflammatory bowel disease. TCRdb reprocessed the 5' RACE reads and keeps a single row for each CDR3 protein, giving no DNA. Its listing shows some 170,000 distinct CDR3 sequences. Sequenced: blood. The receptor set was obtained from a human donor with ulcerative colitis or Crohn's disease, or a healthy co-twin of an affected twin (not recorded which).

This chain joins TRBV24-1 and TRBJ2-1; TCRdb's D call of TRBD2 is untestable without DNA. The CDR3 contains 16 residues. Germline-derived CDR1 and CDR2 are KGHDR and SFDVKD. The CDR3 region is CATSGGTGLSYNEQFF.

The rearrangement uses TRBV19 and TRBJ2-7; TCRdb calls TRBD2, which cannot be checked without DNA. The germline V gene has CDR1 LNHDA and CDR2 SQIVND (reference sequence). CDR3 length: 15 amino acids. The CDR3 loop is CASSLYLTPTYEQYF.

V gene TRBV10-2 combines with J gene TRBJ1-1. CDR3 length: 13 residues. Germline-derived CDR1 and CDR2 are WSHSY and SAAADI. CDR3 loop: CASSEVMNTEAFF.

The CDR3 sequence: CSARDLELWSAGYTF. This sequence joins TRBV20-1 and TRBJ1-2. Germline V gene data show CDR1 as DFQATT and CDR2 as SNEGSKA (reference sequence). This CDR3 comprises 15 residues.

The chain carries TRBV18 and TRBJ2-1; TCRdb calls TRBD2, which cannot be checked without DNA. The CDR3 contains 16 residues. CDR1 and CDR2 from the germline V gene are KGHSH and LQKENI. CDR3: CASSPPAGGLYNEQFF.

The gene calls are TRBV9 and TRBJ2-5; TCRdb returns TRBD1, unconfirmable since there is no DNA. CDR1 SGDLS and CDR2 YYNGEE come from the germline V gene. The CDR3 is 15 residues long. The CDR3 protein is CASSGTGASQETQYF.

This chain links TRBV9 with TRBJ1-3. Germline lookup yields CDR1 SGDLS and CDR2 YYNGEE. This CDR3 region has 16 residues. CDR3 in amino acids: CASSVGVRSSGNTIYF.

The rearrangement uses TRBV7-9 and TRBJ1-2. CDR3 size: 14 residues. Per germline, CDR1 SEHNR and CDR2 FQNEAQ (reference sequence). The CDR3 loop is CASSFTYESYGYTF.

The chain links TRBV7-2 to TRBJ2-5; the D call of TRBD1 rests on TCRdb alone, since no DNA is present to check it. This CDR3 contains 13 residues. The V gene's germline CDR1 is SGHTA and CDR2 FQGNSA. The CDR3 loop is CASSRDRAETQYF.

V and J are TRBV12-3 or TRBV12-4 and TRBJ1-6. CDR3 length: 14 amino acids. The CDR3 loop reads CASSFSGSYSPLHF.

The chain employs TRBV20-1 and TRBJ1-1. CDR1 and CDR2 from the germline V gene are DFQATT and SNEGSKA (reference sequence). CDR3 length: 15 amino acids. The CDR3 here is CSAREEGRGNTEAFF.

The chain uses TRBV18 and TRBJ2-2. The germline gives CDR1 KGHSH, CDR2 LQKENI. This CDR3 contains 14 residues. The CDR3 spells CASSPPRVVGELFF.

V usage is TRBV3-1 and J usage is TRBJ2-7; TCRdb's D gene call, TRBD2, goes unchecked for lack of DNA. The CDR3 has 15 amino acids. Germline values: CDR1 LGHDT, CDR2 YNNKEL (reference sequence). CDR3 protein: CASSHPGTRGYEQYF.

The V call is TRBV5-1, the J call TRBJ2-4; TCRdb indicates TRBD1, and absent DNA this call remains unverified. Per germline, CDR1 SGHRS and CDR2 YFSETQ. CDR3 length: 13 amino acids. CDR3 residues: CASSYQEANMQYF.

This sequence joins TRBV10-2 and TRBJ2-1. The germline V gene has CDR1 WSHSY and CDR2 SAAADI. The CDR3 is 16 amino acids. The CDR3 reads CASSGSFRAPYNEQFF.

This CDR3 is CASSAELGTASYGYTF. This chain links TRBV9 with TRBJ1-2; the TCRdb D gene call, TRBD1, has no DNA to confirm it. In germline, CDR1 is SGDLS, CDR2 YYNGEE. This CDR3 has 16 amino acids.

The chain employs TRBV11-2 and TRBJ1-2; as DNA is missing, the TRBD1 call by TCRdb cannot be tested. The germline gives CDR1 SGHAT, CDR2 FQNNGV. This CDR3 region has 12 residues. The CDR3 sequence: CASSLAGKGYTF.

This CDR3 is CATLQRSATNEKLFF. The gene calls are TRBV23-1 and TRBJ1-4. Being an ORF, TRBV23-1 has a function that is uncertain. This CDR3 region has 15 residues.

The chain joins TRBV11-2 to TRBJ2-6; TCRdb indicates TRBD1, and absent DNA this call remains unverified. The CDR3 runs 18 residues. Germline assignment: CDR1 SGHAT and CDR2 FQNNGV. CDR3 amino acids: CASSLMYRDSSGANVLTF.

The J gene is TRBJ2-1, the V gene TRBV7-8; absent DNA, TCRdb's TRBD1 call cannot be checked. Per the germline V gene, CDR1 is SGHVS and CDR2 is FQNEAQ. This CDR3 is built from 13 residues. The CDR3 sequence: CASSLGTLAEQFF.

The chain combines TRBV5-1 with TRBJ1-1. The germline V gene encodes CDR1 SGHRS and CDR2 YFSETQ. The length of the CDR3 is 14 residues. This CDR3 is CASSLSTMNTEAFF.

The V call is TRBV27, the J call TRBJ2-7. This CDR3 has 15 residues. Per germline, CDR1 MNHEY and CDR2 SMNVEV (reference sequence). CDR3 in amino acids: CASSLSTEPNYEQYF.

The genes are TRBV6-1 and TRBJ1-5; TCRdb outputs TRBD1, but without DNA this stays unchecked. The CDR3 has 15 amino acids. Germline assignment: CDR1 MNHNS and CDR2 SASEGT. The CDR3: CASSEGAGNHQPQHF.